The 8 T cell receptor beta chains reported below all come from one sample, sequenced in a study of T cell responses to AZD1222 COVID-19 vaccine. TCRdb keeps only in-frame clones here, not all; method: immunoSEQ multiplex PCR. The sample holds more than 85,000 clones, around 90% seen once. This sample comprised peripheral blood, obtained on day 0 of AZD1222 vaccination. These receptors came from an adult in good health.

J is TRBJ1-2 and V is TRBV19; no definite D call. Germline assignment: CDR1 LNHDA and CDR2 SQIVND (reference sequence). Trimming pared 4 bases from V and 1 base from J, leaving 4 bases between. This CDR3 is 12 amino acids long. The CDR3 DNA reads TGTGCCAGTAGTAAGGGTAACTATGGCTACACCTTC. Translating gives CASSKGNYGYTF. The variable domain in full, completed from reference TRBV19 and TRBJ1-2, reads DGGITQSPKYLFRKEGQNVTLSCEQNLNHDAMYWYRQDPGQGLRLIYYSQIVNDFQKGDIAEGYSVSREKKESFPLTVTSAQKNPTAFYLCASSKGNYGYTFGSGTRLTVV.

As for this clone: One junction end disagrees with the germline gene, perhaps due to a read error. DNA for the CDR3: TGTGCCAGCGGACGGGAGGGAAACACCGTATATTTT. This codes for CASGREGNTVYF. The rearrangement uses TRBV7-9 and TRBJ1-3; D remains ambiguous. This CDR3 has 12 residues. Germline V lookup: CDR1 SEHNR, CDR2 FQNEAQ (reference sequence).

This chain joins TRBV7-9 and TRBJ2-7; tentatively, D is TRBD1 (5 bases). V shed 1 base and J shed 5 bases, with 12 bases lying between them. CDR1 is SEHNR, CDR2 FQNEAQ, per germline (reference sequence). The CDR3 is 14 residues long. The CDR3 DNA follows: TGTGCCAGCAGCTTAGATACGACAGCAAACGAGCAGTACTTC. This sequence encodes CASSLDTTANEQYF.

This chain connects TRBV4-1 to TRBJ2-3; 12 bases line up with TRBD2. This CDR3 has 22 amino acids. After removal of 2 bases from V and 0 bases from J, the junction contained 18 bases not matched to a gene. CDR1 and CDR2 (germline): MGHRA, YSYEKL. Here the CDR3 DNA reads TGCGCCAGCAGCCAAACCCCGTTTCTAGCGGGAGGGCCCCCGCGGAGCACAGATACGCAGTATTTT. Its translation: CASSQTPFLAGGPPRSTDTQYF.

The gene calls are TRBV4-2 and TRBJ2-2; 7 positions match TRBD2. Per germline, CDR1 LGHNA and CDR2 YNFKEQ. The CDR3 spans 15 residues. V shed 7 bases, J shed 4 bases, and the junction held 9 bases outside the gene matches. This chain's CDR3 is CASTVSGGSTGELFF. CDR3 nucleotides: TGTGCCAGCACCGTCTCCGGGGGGAGCACCGGGGAGCTGTTTTTT.

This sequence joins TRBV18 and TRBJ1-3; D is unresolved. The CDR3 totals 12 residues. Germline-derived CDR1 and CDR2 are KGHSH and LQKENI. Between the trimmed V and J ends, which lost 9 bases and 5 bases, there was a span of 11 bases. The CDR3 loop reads CASSANRNTIYF. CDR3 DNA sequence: TGTGCCAGTTCAGCCAACCGAAACACCATATATTTT. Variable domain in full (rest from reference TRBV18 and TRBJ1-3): NAGVMQNPRHLVRRRGQEARLRCSPMKGHSHVYWYRQLPEEGLKFMVYLQKENIIDESGMPKERFSAEFPKEGPSILRIQQVVRGDSAAYFCASSANRNTIYFGEGSWLTVV.

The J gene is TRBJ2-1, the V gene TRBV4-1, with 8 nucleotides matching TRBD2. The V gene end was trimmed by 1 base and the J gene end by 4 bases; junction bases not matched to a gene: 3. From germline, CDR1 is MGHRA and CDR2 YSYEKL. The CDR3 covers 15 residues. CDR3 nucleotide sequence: TGCGCCAGCAGCCAAGTACGGGGGGGATACAATGAGCAGTTCTTC. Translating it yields CASSQVRGGYNEQFF.

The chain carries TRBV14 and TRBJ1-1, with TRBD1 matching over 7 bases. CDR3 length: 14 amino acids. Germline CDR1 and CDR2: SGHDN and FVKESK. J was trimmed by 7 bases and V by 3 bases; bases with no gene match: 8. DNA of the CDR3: TGTGCCAGCAGCCACACCGGGACAGCGAGTGAAGCTTTCTTT. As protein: CASSHTGTASEAFF.